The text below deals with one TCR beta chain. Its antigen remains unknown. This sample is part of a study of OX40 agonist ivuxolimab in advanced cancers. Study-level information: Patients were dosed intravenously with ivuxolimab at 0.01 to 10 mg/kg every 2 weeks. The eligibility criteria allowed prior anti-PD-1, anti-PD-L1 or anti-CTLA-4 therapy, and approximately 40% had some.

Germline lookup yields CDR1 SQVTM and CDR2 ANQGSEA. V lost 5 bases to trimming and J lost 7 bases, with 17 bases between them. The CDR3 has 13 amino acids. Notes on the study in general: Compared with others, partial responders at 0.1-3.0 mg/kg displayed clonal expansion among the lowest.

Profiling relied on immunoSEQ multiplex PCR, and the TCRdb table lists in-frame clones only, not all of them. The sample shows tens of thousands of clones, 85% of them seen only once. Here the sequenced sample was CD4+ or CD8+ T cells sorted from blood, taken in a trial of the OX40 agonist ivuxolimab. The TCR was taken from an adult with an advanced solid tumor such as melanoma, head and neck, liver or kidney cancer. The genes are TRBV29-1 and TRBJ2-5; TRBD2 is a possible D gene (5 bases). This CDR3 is CSVHRSAAGTQYF. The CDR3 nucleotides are TGCAGCGTTCATCGAAGCGCCGCGGGGACCCAGTACTTC.